Listed below are T cell receptor beta chains from one sample, sequenced in a study of tumor and adjacent non-tumor tissue in lung cancer. TCRdb itself ran the multiplex PCR reads through MiXCR, one entry per CDR3 protein. The repertoire includes roughly 81,000 distinct CDR3 sequences, about two thirds of them detected once, and roughly 12% sits in the top ten. The sample comprised lung tumor tissue. The receptors shown here come from a woman aged 70-85 years with non-small cell lung cancer. CDR3s include the opening cysteine and the closing phenylalanine or tryptophan. The order of the fields is J gene, clone size, D gene, V gene, CDR3 protein, CDR3 DNA. A D gene is named only where the DNA matches it firmly. Clone size is not always given. Where it is, it says once, few, many or a class for expanded clones.

J gene: TRBJ2-5
clone size: .
D gene: .
V gene: TRBV5-4
CDR3 protein: CASSSSTGSVVTQYF
CDR3 DNA: TGTGCCAGCAGCTCTTCAACAGGATCGGTGGTGACCCAGTACTTC

J gene: TRBJ1-5
clone size: few
D gene: .
V gene: TRBV30
CDR3 protein: CAWSVQDTIQFGVMPQHF
CDR3 DNA: TGTGCCTGGAGTGTACAGGACACCATTCAGTTCGGCGTAATGCCCCAGCATTTT

J gene: TRBJ1-2
clone size: .
D gene: .
V gene: TRBV5-5
CDR3 protein: CASSVAPGSDYDYTF
CDR3 DNA: TGTGCCAGCAGCGTGGCCCCCGGCAGTGACTATGACTACACCTTC

J gene: TRBJ2-3
clone size: few
D gene: TRBD1
V gene: TRBV4-1
CDR3 protein: CGSCQTPPTGKTDTQYF
CDR3 DNA: TGCGGCAGCTGCCAAACGCCCCCGACAGGGAAGACAGACACGCAGTATTTT

J gene: TRBJ1-1
clone size: .
D gene: .
V gene: TRBV5-5
CDR3 protein: CASSLQRGDTEAFF
CDR3 DNA: TGTGCCAGCAGCTTGCAGCGGGGGGACACTGAAGCTTTCTTT

J gene: TRBJ2-1
clone size: .
D gene: .
V gene: TRBV6-2/TRBV6-3
CDR3 protein: CASSYMTQYIDEHFF
CDR3 DNA: TGTGCCAGCAGTTACATGACACAGTACATAGACGAGCACTTCTTC

J gene: TRBJ1-5
clone size: .
D gene: .
V gene: TRBV29-1
CDR3 protein: CSVYSGTSGSGDGFNTQHF
CDR3 DNA: TGCAGCGTCTATTCCGGGACTAGCGGTAGCGGTGACGGTTTTAATACGCAGCATTTT

J gene: TRBJ2-1
clone size: .
D gene: TRBD2
V gene: TRBV11-1
CDR3 protein: CAGSLALAGLYNEQFF
CDR3 DNA: TGTGCTGGCAGCTTAGCCCTAGCGGGCCTGTACAATGAGCAGTTCTTT

J gene: TRBJ2-3
clone size: .
D gene: .
V gene: TRBV11-3
CDR3 protein: CASSTSGSCTDTDYF
CDR3 DNA: TGTGCCAGCAGCACATCCGGGAGTTGCACAGATACGGACTATTTT

J gene: TRBJ2-5
clone size: .
D gene: .
V gene: TRBV21-1
CDR3 protein: CASSEWGRDQETQYF
CDR3 DNA: TGTGCCAGCAGCGAATGGGGCAGGGACCAAGAGACCCAGTACTTC

J gene: TRBJ2-7
clone size: once
D gene: .
V gene: TRBV5-1
CDR3 protein: CASVLGDGSSYEQYF
CDR3 DNA: TGCGCCAGCGTTCTAGGGGACGGCAGCTCCTACGAGCAGTACTTC

J gene: TRBJ2-4
clone size: .
D gene: .
V gene: TRBV6-1
CDR3 protein: CASNERGDSPLDKNVQYF
CDR3 DNA: TGTGCCAGCAATGAGCGTGGCGACTCCCCATTAGACAAAAACGTTCAGTACTTC

J gene: TRBJ2-1
clone size: few
D gene: TRBD1
V gene: TRBV9
CDR3 protein: CASSVVAGGVFNEQFF
CDR3 DNA: TGTGCCAGCAGCGTAGTCGCAGGGGGCGTTTTCAATGAGCAGTTCTTC

J gene: TRBJ2-1
clone size: .
D gene: .
V gene: TRBV24-1
CDR3 protein: CDTSDPASFNEQFF
CDR3 DNA: TGTGACACCAGTGACCCCGCCTCATTCAATGAGCAGTTCTTC

J gene: TRBJ2-7
clone size: .
D gene: .
V gene: TRBV28
CDR3 protein: CASRTRDWQYYEQYF
CDR3 DNA: TGTGCCAGCAGAACCCGGGACTGGCAATATTACGAGCAGTACTTC

J gene: TRBJ2-1
clone size: few
D gene: TRBD2
V gene: TRBV20-1
CDR3 protein: CSARARTSADAQFF
CDR3 DNA: TGCAGTGCGCGTGCCAGGACTAGCGCGGATGCGCAGTTCTTC

J gene: TRBJ2-1
clone size: many
D gene: .
V gene: TRBV4-2
CDR3 protein: CASSQMGDNEQFF
CDR3 DNA: TGTGCCAGCAGCCAAATGGGGGACAATGAGCAGTTCTTC

J gene: TRBJ2-2
clone size: many
D gene: .
V gene: TRBV14
CDR3 protein: CASSWGPPNTGELFF
CDR3 DNA: TGTGCCAGCAGCTGGGGACCTCCCAACACCGGGGAGCTGTTTTTT

J gene: TRBJ2-7
clone size: many
D gene: .
V gene: TRBV28
CDR3 protein: CASQGNLYEQYF
CDR3 DNA: TGTGCCAGCCAGGGGAATCTCTACGAGCAGTACTTC

J gene: TRBJ2-5
clone size: many
D gene: .
V gene: TRBV11-2
CDR3 protein: CASSRDTTQETQYF
CDR3 DNA: TGTGCCAGCAGCAGGGACACAACCCAAGAGACCCAGTACTTC

J gene: TRBJ2-1
clone size: many
D gene: .
V gene: TRBV7-9
CDR3 protein: CASSSRLDSSYNEQFF
CDR3 DNA: TGTGCCAGCAGCTCCCGACTAGATAGCTCCTACAATGAGCAGTTCTTC

J gene: TRBJ2-3
clone size: .
D gene: TRBD1
V gene: TRBV6-1
CDR3 protein: CANRDNRDREDAQYF
CDR3 DNA: TGTGCCAACAGGGACAACCGGGACAGGGAAGATGCGCAGTATTTT

J gene: TRBJ2-2
clone size: .
D gene: TRBD2
V gene: TRBV6-5
CDR3 protein: CASGLSGGPNTGEMFF
CDR3 DNA: TGTGCCAGCGGTTTATCGGGAGGGCCGAACACCGGGGAGATGTTTTTT

J gene: TRBJ2-7
clone size: few
D gene: .
V gene: TRBV7-9
CDR3 protein: CASSLEVYPYEQYF
CDR3 DNA: TGTGCCAGCAGCTTAGAGGTCTACCCCTACGAGCAGTACTTC

J gene: TRBJ2-5
clone size: many
D gene: .
V gene: TRBV7-8
CDR3 protein: CASTPDSQETQYF
CDR3 DNA: TGTGCCAGCACCCCGGACAGCCAAGAGACCCAGTACTTC

J gene: TRBJ2-1
clone size: .
D gene: .
V gene: TRBV20-1
CDR3 protein: CSARDLRLTAGNEQFF
CDR3 DNA: TGCAGTGCTAGAGATCTCCGACTAACGGCTGGGAATGAACAGTTTTTC

J gene: TRBJ1-2
clone size: .
D gene: .
V gene: TRBV29-1
CDR3 protein: CSVLTSQLLNYGYTF
CDR3 DNA: TGCAGCGTCCTTACCTCCCAACTACTCAACTATGGCTACACCTTC

J gene: TRBJ1-1
clone size: .
D gene: TRBD1
V gene: TRBV12-3/TRBV12-4
CDR3 protein: CASQQGSATEAFF
CDR3 DNA: TGTGCCAGCCAACAGGGGTCCGCCACTGAAGCTTTCTTT

J gene: TRBJ2-1
clone size: .
D gene: .
V gene: TRBV28
CDR3 protein: CASSFDKGLGTQFF
CDR3 DNA: TGTGCCAGCAGTTTTGACAAGGGGCTTGGGACCCAGTTCTTC

J gene: TRBJ1-4
clone size: .
D gene: .
V gene: TRBV12-3/TRBV12-4
CDR3 protein: CATSSGGRDNEKLFF
CDR3 DNA: TGTGCCACCAGTTCGGGGGGGCGGGATAATGAAAAACTGTTTTTT

J gene: TRBJ1-1
clone size: .
D gene: TRBD1
V gene: TRBV10-2
CDR3 protein: CASRELAGGEAFF
CDR3 DNA: TGCGCCAGCAGAGAGTTGGCAGGGGGTGAAGCATTCTTT

J gene: TRBJ1-3
clone size: many
D gene: .
V gene: TRBV6-5
CDR3 protein: CASRRDTSGNTIYF
CDR3 DNA: TGTGCCAGCAGGCGGGACACCTCTGGAAACACCATATATTTT

J gene: TRBJ2-7
clone size: .
D gene: TRBD2
V gene: TRBV4-1
CDR3 protein: CASSQGTSGSGLYVQYF
CDR3 DNA: TGCGCCAGCAGCCAGGGGACTAGCGGGAGTGGTTTGTACGTGCAGTACTTC

J gene: TRBJ2-7
clone size: few
D gene: TRBD2
V gene: TRBV20-1
CDR3 protein: CSAADSGGAREEQYF
CDR3 DNA: TGCAGTGCTGCTGATAGCGGGGGGGCCCGGGAGGAGCAGTACTTC

J gene: TRBJ2-7
clone size: many
D gene: TRBD2
V gene: TRBV28
CDR3 protein: CASSLGGGWGEQYF
CDR3 DNA: TGTGCCAGCAGTTTAGGCGGGGGATGGGGCGAGCAGTACTTC

J gene: TRBJ1-3
clone size: .
D gene: .
V gene: TRBV5-4
CDR3 protein: CASSIGRNENTLYF
CDR3 DNA: TGTGCCAGCAGCATTGGACGGAACGAAAACACTTTATATTTT

J gene: TRBJ2-1
clone size: .
D gene: .
V gene: TRBV12-3/TRBV12-4
CDR3 protein: CASSPGLGVYDEQFF
CDR3 DNA: TGTGCCAGCAGTCCAGGACTGGGCGTCTACGATGAGCAGTTCTTC

J gene: TRBJ2-7
clone size: once
D gene: .
V gene: TRBV6-5
CDR3 protein: CASTSLRLPAYEQYF
CDR3 DNA: TGTGCCAGCACCAGCCTACGCTTACCCGCCTACGAGCAGTACTTC

J gene: TRBJ1-1
clone size: many
D gene: .
V gene: TRBV5-1
CDR3 protein: CASGVGTGNTEAFF
CDR3 DNA: TGCGCCAGCGGGGTCGGGACGGGGAACACTGAAGCTTTCTTT

J gene: TRBJ2-7
clone size: many
D gene: TRBD2
V gene: TRBV28
CDR3 protein: CASRSSGREDEQYF
CDR3 DNA: TGTGCCAGCAGGTCTAGCGGGAGGGAGGACGAGCAGTACTTC

J gene: TRBJ2-2
clone size: .
D gene: TRBD1
V gene: TRBV6-6
CDR3 protein: CANSQGTGEGSGELFF
CDR3 DNA: TGTGCCAACAGTCAGGGGACAGGGGAGGGATCAGGGGAGCTGTTTTTT

J gene: TRBJ2-7
clone size: .
D gene: TRBD1
V gene: TRBV5-1
CDR3 protein: CVSSLGPGGGYDQYF
CDR3 DNA: TGCGTCAGCAGCTTGGGTCCAGGGGGCGGCTACGATCAGTACTTC

J gene: TRBJ1-1
clone size: medium-sized
D gene: .
V gene: TRBV29-1
CDR3 protein: CSVAQTNTEAFF
CDR3 DNA: TGCAGCGTTGCGCAGACGAACACTGAAGCTTTCTTT

J gene: TRBJ2-3
clone size: many
D gene: TRBD2
V gene: TRBV12-3/TRBV12-4
CDR3 protein: CASSFLEREGSTDTQYF
CDR3 DNA: TGTGCCAGCAGTTTTCTTGAGCGGGAGGGAAGCACAGATACGCAGTATTTT

J gene: TRBJ1-4
clone size: .
D gene: TRBD1
V gene: TRBV4-2
CDR3 protein: CASSPGPGQIIAANEKLFF
CDR3 DNA: TGTGCCAGTAGCCCAGGACCGGGACAGATTATTGCAGCTAATGAAAAACTGTTTTTT

J gene: TRBJ1-5
clone size: .
D gene: .
V gene: TRBV6-5
CDR3 protein: CASSYRRIQPQHF
CDR3 DNA: TGTGCCAGCAGTTACAGGAGAATTCAGCCCCAACATTTT

J gene: TRBJ2-1
clone size: many
D gene: .
V gene: TRBV20-1
CDR3 protein: CSVQSYNEQFF
CDR3 DNA: TGCAGTGTCCAAAGCTACAATGAGCAGTTCTTC

J gene: TRBJ2-2
clone size: .
D gene: TRBD1
V gene: TRBV5-1
CDR3 protein: CASSDGQGIWTGELFF
CDR3 DNA: TGCGCCAGCAGCGACGGACAGGGAATATGGACCGGGGAGCTGTTTTTT

J gene: TRBJ1-1
clone size: many
D gene: .
V gene: TRBV6-6
CDR3 protein: CASSHDTEAFF
CDR3 DNA: TGTGCCAGCAGTCACGACACTGAAGCTTTCTTT

J gene: TRBJ1-1
clone size: .
D gene: .
V gene: TRBV4-2
CDR3 protein: CASNQDTGEGGTEAFF
CDR3 DNA: TGTGCCAGCAACCAAGATACCGGAGAAGGGGGTACTGAAGCTTTCTTT